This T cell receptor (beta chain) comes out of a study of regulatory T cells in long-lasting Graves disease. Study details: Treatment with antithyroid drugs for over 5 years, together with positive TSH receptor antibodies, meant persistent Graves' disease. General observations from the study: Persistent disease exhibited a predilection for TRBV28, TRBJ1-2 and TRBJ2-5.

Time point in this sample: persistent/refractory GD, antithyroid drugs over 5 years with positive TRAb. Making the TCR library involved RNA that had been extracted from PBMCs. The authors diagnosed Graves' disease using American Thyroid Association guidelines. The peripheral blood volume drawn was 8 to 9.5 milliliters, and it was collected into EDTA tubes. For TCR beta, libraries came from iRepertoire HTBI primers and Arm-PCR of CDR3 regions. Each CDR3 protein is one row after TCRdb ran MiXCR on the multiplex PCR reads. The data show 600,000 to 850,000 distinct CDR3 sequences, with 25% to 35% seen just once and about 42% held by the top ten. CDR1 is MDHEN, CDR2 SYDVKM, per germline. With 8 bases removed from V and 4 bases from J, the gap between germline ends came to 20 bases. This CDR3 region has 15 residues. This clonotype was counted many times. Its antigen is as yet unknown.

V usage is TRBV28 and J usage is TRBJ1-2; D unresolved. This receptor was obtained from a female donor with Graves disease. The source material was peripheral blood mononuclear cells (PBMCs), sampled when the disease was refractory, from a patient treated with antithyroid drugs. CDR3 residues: CASARGLLNTYGYTF. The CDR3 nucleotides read TGTGCCAGCGCTAGAGGACTTCTTAACACCTATGGCTACACCTTC.